This entry lists 30 T cell receptor beta chains sequenced from one sample in a study of shared clonotypes between healthy human individuals. Assay used: immunoSEQ multiplex PCR; TCRdb lists only in-frame clones, some missing. The repertoire includes about 2.4 million clones, roughly 93% of them detected once, and 0.36% sits in the top ten. Material for sequencing was naive CD4+ T cells from PBMCs. This sample's subset: CD45RA+ positively selected. The receptor source for this set is a man between 18 and 35 years old in good health. Some clones in this sample may be carry-over from other donors' samples.

V is TRBV27 and J is TRBJ1-2, with a possible D match to TRBD1 (6 bases). The germline V gene has CDR1 MNHEY and CDR2 SMNVEV (reference sequence). The CDR3 is 13 amino acids. V lost 5 bases, J lost 5 bases, and 12 bases lay in between. The CDR3 spells CASSPPRGYGYTF. The CDR3 DNA is TGTGCCAGCAGTCCGCCGAGGGGGTATGGCTACACCTTC.

The chain couples TRBV18 to TRBJ2-2; 8 bases are shared with TRBD1. J lost 4 bases, V lost 7 bases, and 8 bases had no gene match. The CDR3 loop spans 15 amino acids. CDR1 and CDR2 (germline): KGHSH, LQKENI. For the CDR3, the DNA is TGTGCCAGCTTTGCGGACAGGGTGGTCACCGGGGAGCTGTTTTTT. Translated: CASFADRVVTGELFF.

This rearrangement joins TRBV5-6 to TRBJ2-1; TRBD2 aligns across 12 bases. J was trimmed by 9 bases and V by 1 base; bases with no gene match: 5. This CDR3 contains 15 residues. Germline V gene sequence: CDR1 SGHDT, CDR2 YYEEEE. CDR3 amino acids: CASSLRLAGGTEQFF. The CDR3 DNA reads TGTGCCAGCAGCTTGAGGCTAGCGGGAGGGACTGAGCAGTTCTTC.

Regarding this clone: The same CDR3 is also encoded by other DNA sequences in this sample. V gene TRBV9 combines with J gene TRBJ2-7; 9 bases are a match to TRBD1. Germline CDR1 and CDR2: SGDLS and YYNGEE. V shed 4 bases and J 1 base; nucleotides not matched to a gene: 3. The CDR3 is made up of 14 amino acids. The CDR3 bases are TGTGCCAGCAGCTCGGGACAGGGTTCCTACGAGCAGTACTTC. It encodes CASSSGQGSYEQYF.

The chain combines TRBV30 with TRBJ1-3; no firm D call. V dropped 8 bases and J dropped 0 bases, with 14 bases sitting between them. This CDR3 is built from 14 residues. Germline V lookup: CDR1 GTSNPN, CDR2 SVGIG (reference sequence). The CDR3 loop is CARQGTNSGNTIYF. The CDR3 DNA reads TGTGCCCGTCAAGGAACTAACTCTGGAAACACCATATATTTT.

J is TRBJ1-2 and V is TRBV10-2; 7 bases align to TRBD1. The germline gives CDR1 WSHSY, CDR2 SAAADI. The V segment lost 3 bases and the J segment 3 bases; nucleotides outside the gene matches: 7. This CDR3 has 15 amino acids. CDR3 coding DNA: TGCGCCAGCAGTGACCCAGGCAGGGGGGACTATGGCTACACCTTC. Encoded protein: CASSDPGRGDYGYTF.

This chain connects TRBV5-4 to TRBJ2-5; 9 positions match TRBD2. From germline, CDR1 is SGHNT and CDR2 YYREEE (reference sequence). Unmatched junction bases numbered 4, after V lost 3 bases and J lost 1 base. The length of the CDR3 is 15 residues. The CDR3 DNA is TGTGCCAGCAGCTCACCTAGCGGGACCCAAGAGACCCAGTACTTC. Translated, it gives CASSSPSGTQETQYF.

A remark on this clone: The sample has other DNA sequences that encode this CDR3 too. The DNA for the CDR3 is TGCGCCAGCAGCTTGGATACAACTAATGAAAAACTGTTTTTT. This translates into CASSLDTTNEKLFF. The chain has TRBV5-1 and TRBJ1-4, with D unresolved. This CDR3 comprises 14 residues. Germline V gene data show CDR1 as SGHRS and CDR2 as YFSETQ. Trimming took 0 bases from V and 0 from J, leaving 3 bases between them.

V is TRBV5-4 and J is TRBJ2-2, with 11 bases identical to TRBD1. CDR3 size: 16 residues. The V gene end was trimmed by 3 bases and the J gene end by 6 bases; junction bases not matched to a gene: 7. Germline V gene data show CDR1 as SGHNT and CDR2 as YYREEE (reference sequence). The CDR3 DNA follows: TGTGCCAGCAGCTGGGCAGGGACAGGGGGGGCCGGGGAGCTGTTTTTT. Translating it yields CASSWAGTGGAGELFF. The entire variable domain, with the rest obtained from reference TRBV5-4 and TRBJ2-2, is as follows: ETGVTQSPTHLIKTRGQQVTLRCSSQSGHNTVSWYQQALGQGPQFIFQYYREEENGRGNFPPRFSGLQFPNYSSELNVNALELDDSALYLCASSWAGTGGAGELFFGEGSRLTVL.

V usage is TRBV7-2 and J usage is TRBJ1-5, with D maybe TRBD1 (5 bases). V lost 1 base to trimming and J lost 6 bases, with 16 bases between them. Germline CDR1 and CDR2: SGHTA and FQGNSA. CDR3 length equals 16 residues. As DNA, the CDR3 is TGTGCCAGCAGCTTAGAGGGTTCGCTTAGGGGTCAGCCCCAGCATTTT. This codes for CASSLEGSLRGQPQHF.

This chain connects TRBV21-1 to TRBJ1-5. TRBV21-1 is listed as a pseudogene. This CDR3 has 16 residues. Written as DNA, the CDR3 is TGTGCCAGCAGCAAAGCTTCCGGGGGAGGCAATCAGCCCCAGCATTTT. Translation: CASSKASGGGNQPQHF.

The V call is TRBV5-1, the J call TRBJ2-4, with D perhaps TRBD1 (5 bases). Germline lookup yields CDR1 SGHRS and CDR2 YFSETQ. This CDR3 spans 15 amino acids. V lost 4 bases, J lost 6 bases, and 17 bases lay in between. CDR3 nucleotide sequence: TGCGCCAGCAGCCCTTCCATAGGGGCAGGAAACATTCAGTACTTC. Translating gives CASSPSIGAGNIQYF.

This chain links TRBV7-2 with TRBJ2-6; D is unclear. This CDR3 has 12 amino acids. Germline loops: CDR1 SGHTA, CDR2 FQGNSA. The V end lost 2 bases, the J end lost 7 bases, and 3 bases lay between the germline ends. For the CDR3, the DNA is TGTGCCAGCAGCTTAACCGCCAACGTCCTGACTTTC. It specifies CASSLTANVLTF.

V usage is TRBV18 and J usage is TRBJ2-1; 12 bases agree with TRBD2. This CDR3 has 15 residues. V lost 3 bases and J lost 8; bases outside the gene matches: 5. Germline V gene sequence: CDR1 KGHSH, CDR2 LQKENI. CDR3 region: CASSPTSGRTYEQFF. CDR3 coding DNA: TGTGCCAGCTCACCGACTAGCGGGAGAACCTATGAGCAGTTCTTC.

The V call is TRBV6-1, the J call TRBJ2-1; 9 positions match TRBD2. The CDR3 extends over 15 amino acids. CDR1 is MNHNS and CDR2 is SASEGT in the germline V gene. V gave up 1 base and J gave up 4 bases; unmatched junction bases: 2. The CDR3 sequence: CASSEGLAEYNEQFF. The CDR3 DNA reads as TGTGCCAGCAGTGAAGGACTAGCGGAATACAATGAGCAGTTCTTC.

Notes on this clone: The sample has other DNA sequences that encode this CDR3 too. The rearrangement joins TRBV28 to TRBJ1-2; D remains unclear. V lost 3 bases and J 2 bases, leaving 4 bases between the germline ends. Germline V lookup: CDR1 MDHEN, CDR2 SYDVKM. The CDR3 sequence is 12 residues long. The CDR3 nucleotides are TGTGCCAGCAGTTTGACAAACTATGGCTACACCTTC. As protein: CASSLTNYGYTF.

The chain links TRBV4-3 to TRBJ2-5; 7 nucleotides agree with TRBD2. The CDR3 loop spans 14 amino acids. V shed 1 base and J 5 bases; nucleotides not matched to a gene: 4. CDR1 and CDR2 from the germline V gene are LGHNA and YSLEER. CDR3 sequence (DNA): TGCGCCAGCAGCCAAGGCGGGAGAGGGGAGACCCAGTACTTC. It specifies CASSQGGRGETQYF.

Details on this clone: Within the sample, other DNA sequences also encode this same CDR3. The chain uses TRBV14 and TRBJ2-1; a possible D gene is TRBD2 (6 bases). This CDR3 has 11 amino acids. Deletions cut 3 bases from V and 9 bases from J, with 6 bases between. The germline V gene encodes CDR1 SGHDN and CDR2 FVKESK. CDR3 coding DNA: TGTGCCAGCAGCCAGGGAGGTGAGCAGTTCTTC. It encodes CASSQGGEQFF. The variable domain in full, with the rest retrieved from reference TRBV14 and TRBJ2-1, is EAGVTQFPSHSVIEKGQTVTLRCDPISGHDNLYWYRRVMGKEIKFLLHFVKESKQDESGMPNNRFLAERTGGTYSTLKVQPAELEDSGVYFCASSQGGEQFFGPGTRLTVL.

The chain uses TRBV6-1 and TRBJ2-2; 8 bases agree with TRBD1. Germline V gives CDR1 MNHNS, CDR2 SASEGT. This CDR3 comprises 17 residues. V dropped 0 bases and J dropped 6; count of bases not matched to a gene: 9. The CDR3 region is CASSEALAGGWSGELFF. CDR3 bases: TGTGCCAGCAGTGAAGCGCTGGCAGGGGGCTGGTCCGGGGAGCTGTTTTTT.

The V and J genes are TRBV27 and TRBJ2-5; 12 positions agree with TRBD2. The CDR3 has 17 residues. J lost 1 base, V lost 5 bases, and 8 bases had no gene match. CDR1 is MNHEY, CDR2 SMNVEV, per germline (reference sequence). The CDR3 here is CASSPGPGLAGQETQYF. The CDR3 region has the DNA TGTGCCAGCAGTCCCGGACCGGGACTAGCGGGCCAAGAGACCCAGTACTTC.

This chain uses TRBV28 with TRBJ1-5; weak D call: TRBD1 (5 bases). This CDR3 has 15 residues. Germline CDR1 MDHEN, CDR2 SYDVKM. The V and J ends lost 6 bases and 5 bases respectively, with 17 bases between them. The CDR3 loop reads CASRERDGFYQPQHF. Written as DNA, the CDR3 is TGTGCCAGCAGGGAGAGGGACGGTTTTTATCAGCCCCAGCATTTT. Based on the CDR3 plus reference TRBV28 and TRBJ1-5, the full variable domain is DVKVTQSSRYLVKRTGEKVFLECVQDMDHENMFWYRQDPGLGLRLIYFSYDVKMKEKGDIPEGYSVSREKKERFSLILESASTNQTSMYLCASRERDGFYQPQHFGDGTRLSIL.

The chain carries TRBV19 and TRBJ2-3, with 7 bases aligning to TRBD1. The CDR3 has 17 amino acids. Germline CDR1 is LNHDA and CDR2 is SQIVND (reference sequence). The J segment lost 7 bases and the V segment lost 0 bases, leaving 13 bases of the junction unmatched. The CDR3 loop is CASSIDRAQGSRNTQYF. CDR3 coding DNA: TGTGCCAGTAGTATAGATCGAGCACAGGGGAGCAGAAATACGCAGTATTTT. The full variable domain, in which reference TRBV19 and TRBJ2-3 provide the parts outside the CDR3, is DGGITQSPKYLFRKEGQNVTLSCEQNLNHDAMYWYRQDPGQGLRLIYYSQIVNDFQKGDIAEGYSVSREKKESFPLTVTSAQKNPTAFYLCASSIDRAQGSRNTQYFGPGTRLTVL.

On this clone itself: Other nucleotide sequences in the sample specify the same CDR3. The genes are TRBV18 and TRBJ1-2, with TRBD1 matching 8 bases. Per germline, CDR1 KGHSH and CDR2 LQKENI. CDR3 length equals 13 residues. Trimming removed 8 bases from V and 11 bases from J; junction bases left unmatched: 13. The DNA for the CDR3 is TGTGCCAGCCACAATGGATTGACAGGGGCTTACACCTTC. It specifies CASHNGLTGAYTF.

This clone was detected only once. Other DNA sequences of this sample code for an identical CDR3. The rearrangement joins TRBV28 to TRBJ2-3, with no clear D. Trimming removed 2 bases at V and 4 bases at J, with 7 bases between. CDR3 length: 13 amino acids. Germline CDR1 and CDR2: MDHEN and SYDVKM. CDR3 coding DNA: TGTGCCAGCAGTTTAGTAGGGTCAGATACGCAGTATTTT. This gives the protein CASSLVGSDTQYF.

V gene TRBV5-6 combines with J gene TRBJ1-2; D not resolved. The germline V gene has CDR1 SGHDT and CDR2 YYEEEE. There are 12 residues in the CDR3. The germline V and J ends were trimmed by 4 bases and 4 bases, with 8 bases remaining between them. CDR3 residues: CASSPGGYGYTF. Written as DNA, the CDR3 is TGTGCCAGCAGCCCCGGAGGCTATGGCTACACCTTC.

V is TRBV5-1 and J is TRBJ1-1, with 9 bases identical to TRBD1. The CDR3 spans 14 residues. From germline, CDR1 is SGHRS and CDR2 YFSETQ. Losses at the gene ends were 4 bases for V and 7 bases for J; bases not matched to a gene: 8. DNA of the CDR3: TGCGCCAGCAGCCCCCTTACAGGGGGCAATGAAGCTTTCTTT. This codes for CASSPLTGGNEAFF.

This chain joins TRBV11-2 and TRBJ2-1; the D gene could be TRBD1 or TRBD2 (5 bases each). This CDR3 is 15 amino acids long. Germline CDR1 and CDR2: SGHAT and FQNNGV. V lost 3 bases and J 3 bases, leaving 12 bases between the germline ends. The chain's CDR3 is CASSFGTADYNEQFF. The CDR3 nucleotides are TGTGCCAGCAGCTTCGGGACGGCAGACTACAATGAGCAGTTCTTC.

This rearrangement joins TRBV21-1 to TRBJ2-7; TRBD1, as called in the table, went unchecked against the DNA. TRBV21-1 represents a pseudogene. The CDR3 runs to 15 residues. Here the CDR3 reads CASSKVPGHLYEQYF. DNA of the CDR3: TGTGCCAGCAGCAAAGTTCCCGGACACCTATACGAGCAGTACTTC.

The chain recombines TRBV10-3 with TRBJ2-3; D is possibly TRBD1 or TRBD2 (5 bases each). Germline-derived CDR1 and CDR2 are ENHRY and SYGVKD. The CDR3 is made up of 15 amino acids. V lost 4 bases and J lost 2, with 13 bases in between. CDR3 sequence: CAISVGTDPTDTQYF. DNA for the CDR3: TGTGCCATCAGTGTTGGGACCGATCCCACAGATACGCAGTATTTT.

V usage is TRBV7-3 and J usage is TRBJ2-5; the match to TRBD1 covers 7 bases. Germline V gene sequence: CDR1 SGHTA, CDR2 FQGTGA. The CDR3 consists of 15 residues. V shed 5 bases and J 2 bases; nucleotides not matched to a gene: 8. CDR3 residues: CASSPATGRQETQYF. The CDR3 region has the DNA TGTGCCAGCAGCCCAGCGACAGGGAGACAAGAGACCCAGTACTTC.